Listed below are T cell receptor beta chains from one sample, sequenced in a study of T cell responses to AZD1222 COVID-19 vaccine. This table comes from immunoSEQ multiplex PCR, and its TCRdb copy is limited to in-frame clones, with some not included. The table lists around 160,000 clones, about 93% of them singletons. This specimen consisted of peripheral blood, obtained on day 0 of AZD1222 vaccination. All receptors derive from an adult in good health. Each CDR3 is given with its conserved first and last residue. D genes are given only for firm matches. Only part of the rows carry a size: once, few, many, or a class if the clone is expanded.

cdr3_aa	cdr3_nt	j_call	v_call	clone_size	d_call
CASSTVVGALHF	TGTGCCAGTAGTACGGTTGTGGGGGCCCTGCATTTT	TRBJ1-5	TRBV19	few	-
CSVEGVSGQYNEQFF	TGCAGCGTTGAAGGTGTGAGCGGGCAATACAATGAGCAGTTCTTC	TRBJ2-1	TRBV29-1	once	-
CASSVSGELGGLGTEAFF	TGTGCCAGCAGTGTATCCGGGGAATTGGGGGGACTTGGCACTGAAGCTTTCTTT	TRBJ1-1	TRBV2	-	-
CASSREHGTNYGYTF	TGTGCCAGCAGCCGAGAACATGGCACTAACTATGGCTACACCTTC	TRBJ1-2	TRBV4-2	-	-
CASSSTRDGGRMGTQYF	TGTGCCAGCAGTTCGACCAGGGACGGGGGGAGGATGGGTACGCAGTATTTT	TRBJ2-3	TRBV7-6	-	TRBD2
CASSPGGGSYNSPLHF	TGTGCCAGCTCACCCGGAGGGGGCTCCTATAATTCACCCCTCCACTTT	TRBJ1-6	TRBV18	once	-
CASSRTANQPQHF	TGTGCCAGCAGCCGGACGGCCAATCAGCCCCAGCATTTT	TRBJ1-5	TRBV6-5	-	-
CASSPSPTGELFF	TGTGCCAGCAGCCCCTCCCCCACCGGGGAGCTGTTTTTT	TRBJ2-2	TRBV7-6	once	-
CASSLGHGETQYF	TGTGCCAGCAGCTTGGGTCACGGAGAGACCCAGTACTTC	TRBJ2-5	TRBV7-6	-	-
CASMYGETQYF	TGTGCCAGCATGTATGGAGAGACCCAGTACTTC	TRBJ2-5	TRBV2	-	-
CASSFPSGGYTF	TGTGCCAGCAGCTTTCCCTCGGGTGGCTACACCTTC	TRBJ1-2	TRBV7-2	once	-
CASSLFRLASVEDEQFF	TGTGCCAGCAGCTTATTCCGACTAGCGTCGGTTGAGGATGAGCAGTTCTTC	TRBJ2-1	TRBV7-9	-	TRBD2
CSVKGQGTDSPLHF	TGCAGCGTAAAGGGCCAGGGAACTGATTCACCCCTCCACTTT	TRBJ1-6	TRBV29-1	-	-
CASSQDQRNTEAFF	TGTGCCAGCAGCCAAGATCAAAGGAACACTGAAGCTTTCTTT	TRBJ1-1	TRBV5-4	-	-
CASYPGAGGELFF	TGTGCCAGCTACCCGGGGGCCGGCGGGGAGCTGTTTTTT	TRBJ2-2	TRBV11-2	-	-
CASTLLGQPQHF	TGTGCCAGCACTTTACTAGGTCAGCCCCAGCATTTT	TRBJ1-5	TRBV6-6	-	-
CASSLGQNTEAFF	TGTGCCAGCAGCTTAGGACAGAACACTGAAGCTTTCTTT	TRBJ1-1	TRBV7-3	-	-
CASTHLAGARQTQYF	TGTGCCAGCACTCACCTAGCGGGGGCCCGGCAAACGCAGTATTTT	TRBJ2-3	TRBV4-2	-	TRBD2
CASSRLAGAYNEQFF	TGTGCCAGCAGTCGACTAGCGGGAGCCTACAATGAGCAGTTCTTC	TRBJ2-1	TRBV2	-	TRBD2
CASSRRGGNTEAFF	TGTGCCAGCAGCCGCAGGGGAGGGAATACTGAAGCTTTCTTT	TRBJ1-1	TRBV2	-	-
CASSPDREGTEAFF	TGTGCCAGCTCGCCAGACAGGGAAGGCACTGAAGCTTTCTTT	TRBJ1-1	TRBV18	-	TRBD1
CASRQDSNQPQHF	TGTGCCAGCCGACAGGATAGCAATCAGCCCCAGCATTTT	TRBJ1-5	TRBV2	-	-
CASSCGRGDTGELFF	TGTGCCAGCAGTTGCGGGCGCGGTGATACCGGGGAGCTGTTTTTT	TRBJ2-2	TRBV27	-	-
CASSTGAADEKLFF	TGTGCCAGCAGCACAGGGGCTGCGGATGAAAAACTGTTTTTT	TRBJ1-4	TRBV5-4	-	TRBD1
CASSVGQEFSGNTIYF	TGTGCCAGCAGCGTGGGACAGGAGTTCTCTGGAAACACCATATATTTT	TRBJ1-3	TRBV9	-	TRBD1
CASTPGPGGEQYF	TGTGCCAGTACACCGGGACCAGGCGGGGAGCAGTACTTC	TRBJ2-7	TRBV19	-	-
CASSVGGGSGNTIYF	TGTGCCAGCAGCGTAGGGGGAGGGTCTGGAAACACCATATATTTT	TRBJ1-3	TRBV9	-	-
CASSKSGTGGHYGYTF	TGTGCCAGTAGCAAATCCGGGACAGGGGGCCACTATGGCTACACCTTC	TRBJ1-2	TRBV19	-	TRBD1
CAISEYGTSGGATDTQYF	TGTGCCATCAGTGAATACGGGACTAGCGGGGGAGCCACAGATACGCAGTATTTT	TRBJ2-3	TRBV10-3	-	TRBD2